These 30 T cell receptor beta chains were sequenced from one sample in a study of blood T cells in healthy people across ages. Primers used in a second PCR of roughly 6 to 11 cycles were a sample-barcoded 5' primer and a J-beta primer mix. TCRdb re-derived calls from the 5' RACE reads in MiXCR, one entry per CDR3 protein. The sample has roughly 800,000 distinct CDR3 sequences, roughly 25% seen once; the top ten hold approximately 4%. These data also formed part of another study, on T cells of mothers and their children.

Sequences were obtained from blood. The receptor set was obtained from a boy younger than 18 in good health.

This clonotype was found a few times. V and J are TRBV12-3 or TRBV12-4 and TRBJ1-2; D gene uncertain. V was cut by 5 bases and J by 4 bases, with 5 bases left in between. The CDR3 has 11 residues. CDR3 residues: CASSDAYGYTF. CDR3 DNA: TGTGCCAGCAGTGACGCCTATGGCTACACCTTC.

This clonotype has more than one count but fewer than ten. The chain couples TRBV5-1 to TRBJ1-1; TRBD1 is a possible D gene (6 bases). CDR1 and CDR2 from the germline V gene are SGHRS and YFSETQ. The CDR3 has 15 amino acids. V was clipped by 3 bases and J by 0 bases, with 12 bases between them. Here the CDR3 reads CASSSAQGLNTEAFF. The DNA of the CDR3 is TGCGCCAGCAGCTCAGCGCAGGGGCTGAACACTGAAGCTTTCTTT.

The chain links TRBV5-1 to TRBJ1-2; 7 nucleotides match TRBD1. CDR1 is SGHRS, CDR2 YFSETQ, per germline. V lost 4 bases and J lost 4; bases outside the gene matches: 7. There are 14 residues in the CDR3. As DNA, the CDR3 is TGCGCCAGCAGCCTGACAGGGCCCCTCTATGGCTACACCTTC. Translation gives CASSLTGPLYGYTF.

CDR3 nucleotide sequence: TGTGCCAGCAGTTTACATTGGCTGGATGAAAAACTGTTTTTT. Encoded protein: CASSLHWLDEKLFF. V and J are TRBV12-3 or TRBV12-4 and TRBJ1-4; D gene uncertain. V was cut by 2 bases and J by 6 bases, with 10 bases left in between. This CDR3 contains 14 residues.

The V gene is TRBV10-3, the J gene TRBJ2-5; D gene ambiguous. CDR1 and CDR2 (germline): ENHRY, SYGVKD. This CDR3 contains 12 residues. The V end was cut by 6 bases, the J end by 1 base, with 6 bases between. CDR3 sequence (DNA): TGTGCCATCAGCAGGACCCAAGAGACCCAGTACTTC. Residues: CAISRTQETQYF.

This clonotype was recorded once. The chain links TRBV7-3 to TRBJ1-1; the D is unclear. The CDR3 runs to 14 residues. CDR1 SGHTA and CDR2 FQGTGA come from the germline V gene. V lost 2 bases, J lost 7 bases, and 14 bases lay in between. The CDR3 spells CASSLGDRPGEAFF. DNA of the CDR3: TGTGCCAGCAGCTTAGGGGATAGGCCGGGTGAAGCTTTCTTT.

CDR3 region: CASHRDRSSYEQYF. CDR3 coding DNA: TGTGCCAGCCACCGGGACAGGAGCTCCTACGAGCAGTACTTC. The V gene is TRBV2, the J gene TRBJ2-7; 8 positions match TRBD1. CDR1 SNHLY and CDR2 FYNNEI come from the germline V gene. The length of the CDR3 is 14 residues. The junction had 6 bases not matched to a gene; V was cut back by 8 bases and J by 0 bases.

The table lists this clonotype with a few counts. The chain is built from TRBV20-1 and TRBJ2-1, with D perhaps matching TRBD1 (6 bases). Trimming cost V 3 bases and J 5 bases, with 17 bases left between them. Looked up from germline, CDR1 is DFQATT and CDR2 is SNEGSKA (reference sequence). This CDR3 contains 15 residues. The CDR3 loop is CSASPIRGSDNEQFF. The CDR3 DNA is TGCAGTGCTAGCCCCATCAGGGGCAGCGACAATGAGCAGTTCTTC.

The chain combines TRBV12-3 or TRBV12-4 with TRBJ1-2, with 7 bases that match TRBD1. V lost 8 bases to trimming and J lost 6 bases; unmatched junction nucleotides: 15. The length of the CDR3 is 15 residues. The CDR3 protein is CASGFRRTGENGYTF. CDR3 nucleotide sequence: TGTGCCAGCGGGTTTCGGAGAACAGGGGAGAATGGCTACACCTTC.

This clonotype has just a few counts. The chain joins TRBV6-2 or TRBV6-3 to TRBJ2-5; TRBD2 is a possible D gene (6 bases). Looked up from germline, CDR1 is MNHEY and CDR2 is SVGEGT. The CDR3 is 14 residues long. With 6 bases removed from V and 5 bases from J, the gap between germline ends came to 16 bases. DNA for the CDR3: TGTGCCAGCAGCAGGGACTGGGCGATGGAGACCCAGTACTTC. Its translation is CASSRDWAMETQYF.

The chain employs TRBV28 and TRBJ2-7; 9 bases are a match to TRBD2. The CDR3 contains 14 residues. V was pared by 6 bases and J by 2 bases, with 5 bases of the junction left unmatched. Germline V gives CDR1 MDHEN, CDR2 SYDVKM. The CDR3 DNA reads as TGTGCCAGCAGCCCTAGCGGGGAACCCTACGAGCAGTACTTC. As protein: CASSPSGEPYEQYF. Complete variable domain (other parts from reference TRBV28 and TRBJ2-7): DVKVTQSSRYLVKRTGEKVFLECVQDMDHENMFWYRQDPGLGLRLIYFSYDVKMKEKGDIPEGYSVSREKKERFSLILESASTNQTSMYLCASSPSGEPYEQYFGPGTRLTVT.

The chain links TRBV5-1 to TRBJ2-3; no firm D call. CDR3 length: 14 residues. Trimming cost V 6 bases and J 2 bases, with 13 bases left between them. Germline CDR1 reads SGHRS; CDR2 reads YFSETQ. The CDR3 DNA reads TGCGCCAGCAAGAGTTTGAGTAACACAGATACGCAGTATTTT. Translating it yields CASKSLSNTDTQYF.

V and J are TRBV28 and TRBJ1-4; 7 bases fit TRBD1. This CDR3 is 15 amino acids long. Trimming removed 7 bases from V and 2 bases from J; junction bases left unmatched: 7. Germline V gives CDR1 MDHEN, CDR2 SYDVKM. The CDR3 coding sequence is TGTGCCAGCAAAGTGACAGGGCTGACTAATGAAAAACTGTTTTTT. This translates into CASKVTGLTNEKLFF.

This clonotype appeared a few times. J is TRBJ2-5 and V is TRBV29-1; D might be TRBD2 (5 bases). The CDR3 has 13 amino acids. The V gene lost 6 bases and the J gene lost 2 bases, with 13 bases spanning the gap. Germline CDR1 is SQVTM and CDR2 is ANQGSEA. The CDR3 protein is CSVHWEWQETQYF. In nucleotides, the CDR3 is TGCAGCGTACATTGGGAGTGGCAAGAGACCCAGTACTTC.

Notes on this clonotype: One end of the junction fails to match germline, which may point to a read error. The rearrangement joins TRBV9 to TRBJ1-2; the D gene is possibly TRBD1 (5 bases). Germline V gives CDR1 SGDLS, CDR2 YYNGEE. The CDR3 consists of 15 residues. CDR3 in DNA: TGTGCCAGCAGCGTTGGGGCAGGGCCTAACTATGGCTGCACCTTC. Translation: CASSVGAGPNYGCTF.

The genes are TRBV5-5 and TRBJ2-1, with no clear D. This CDR3 is 15 amino acids long. Germline V lookup: CDR1 SGHKS, CDR2 YYEKEE (reference sequence). V was cut by 4 bases and J by 0 bases, with 11 bases left in between. The CDR3 DNA reads TGTGCCAGCAGCGACCAGTTTGGCTCCTACAATGAGCAGTTCTTC. The encoded protein is CASSDQFGSYNEQFF.

Points on this clonotype: Its ends do not fully match the called genes, so a read error is possible. V gene TRBV29-1 combines with J gene TRBJ2-7; no definite D call. The germline V gene has CDR1 SQVTM and CDR2 ANQGSEA. This CDR3 comprises 14 residues. CDR3 residues: CSVVSTRSAYAQYF. CDR3 coding DNA: TGCAGCGTTGTATCTACACGATCGGCGTACGCGCAGTACTTC.

This clonotype came up a few times. The chain combines TRBV28 with TRBJ2-3; 9 bases are shared with TRBD1. This CDR3 spans 15 amino acids. The J segment lost 6 bases and the V segment lost 6 bases, leaving 10 bases of the junction unmatched. CDR1 is MDHEN, CDR2 SYDVKM, per germline. The CDR3 nucleotides are TGTGCCAGCAGAGCTCCGGGACAGGGCGGCGATACGCAGTATTTT. Protein sequence: CASRAPGQGGDTQYF.

The chain carries TRBV30 and TRBJ2-1; 7 bases fit TRBD1. Germline loops: CDR1 GTSNPN, CDR2 SVGIG (reference sequence). With V trimmed by 3 bases and J by 2 bases, 4 bases remained unmatched. The CDR3 has 14 amino acids. Written as DNA, the CDR3 is TGTGCCTGGAGACACAGGGGTGCCTACAATGAGCAGTTCTTC. It yields the protein CAWRHRGAYNEQFF.

The V and J genes are TRBV20-1 and TRBJ2-7, with 9 bases lining up with TRBD1. Germline V CDR1 and CDR2: DFQATT, SNEGSKA (reference sequence). The CDR3 runs to 14 residues. Unmatched junction bases numbered 8, after V lost 5 bases and J lost 3 bases. CDR3 nucleotide sequence: TGCAGTGCTCAAGACAGGGGGTCGAACTACGAGCAGTACTTC. Amino acids: CSAQDRGSNYEQYF.

This clonotype was seen a few times. This chain links TRBV20-1 with TRBJ2-5, with TRBD1 matching over 12 bases. The J call is doubtful: the DNA matches TRBJ2-7 better. Germline CDR1 is DFQATT and CDR2 is SNEGSKA (reference sequence). The CDR3 consists of 15 residues. The CDR3 sequence is CSARDRDRGPYEQYF. CDR3 DNA: TGCAGTGCTAGAGACCGGGACAGGGGGCCCTACGAGCAGTACTTC.

The rearrangement links TRBV7-3 to TRBJ1-6; 7 bases match TRBD1. V lost 5 bases and J lost 6; bases outside the gene matches: 7. The CDR3 spans 15 residues. Germline V gene sequence: CDR1 SGHTA, CDR2 FQGTGA. As DNA, the CDR3 is TGTGCCAGCAGCGAGACGGACAGGAGTAATTCACCCCTCCACTTT. Its translation is CASSETDRSNSPLHF. The full variable domain, its missing parts supplied by reference TRBV7-3 and TRBJ1-6, is GAGVSQTPSNKVTEKGKYVELRCDPISGHTALYWYRQSLGQGPEFLIYFQGTGAADDSGLPNDRFFAVRPEGSVSTLKIQRTERGDSAVYLCASSETDRSNSPLHFGNGTRLTVT.

This chain joins TRBV20-1 and TRBJ2-1; D remains unclear. The J call is doubtful: the DNA matches TRBJ2-5 better. Looked up from germline, CDR1 is DFQATT and CDR2 is SNEGSKA (reference sequence). CDR3 length: 14 residues. Written as DNA, the CDR3 is TGCAGTGCTAGGTCGTCCCACCCCGGGGAGACCCAGTACTTC. Its protein product is CSARSSHPGETQYF.

This chain uses TRBV7-2 with TRBJ1-1; TRBD1 aligns across 8 bases. Germline CDR1 reads SGHTA; CDR2 reads FQGNSA. Germline trimming cut 2 bases from V and 7 bases from J; bases unmatched to any gene: 9. The CDR3 spans 15 residues. Written as DNA, the CDR3 is TGTGCCAGCAGCTTATGGGGCCAGGGGGCTGTTGAAGCTTTCTTT. Translating it yields CASSLWGQGAVEAFF.

Only a few counts were recorded for this clonotype. The chain uses TRBV29-1 and TRBJ2-1, with 10 positions matching TRBD2. V lost 4 bases and J lost 1; bases outside the gene matches: 7. The CDR3 has 16 residues. Germline CDR1 reads SQVTM; CDR2 reads ANQGSEA. The CDR3 bases are TGCAGCGTTGCCCTAGCGGGAGCATTGTCCTACAATGAGCAGTTCTTC. Translation gives CSVALAGALSYNEQFF.

The count of this clonotype is one. This chain links TRBV15 with TRBJ1-2; D gene ambiguous. The CDR3 sequence is 16 residues long. The V gene lost 5 bases and the J gene lost 5 bases, with 21 bases spanning the gap. Germline V gene sequence: CDR1 LNHNV, CDR2 YYDKDF (reference sequence). CDR3 protein: CATSSSLGLAPYGYTF. The CDR3 DNA is TGTGCCACCAGCTCCTCGCTGGGTCTTGCGCCGTATGGCTACACCTTC.

DNA for the CDR3: TGTGCCAGCAGTTACTCCCAGGTTTCTCCTGAAGCTTTCTTT. Amino acids: CASSYSQVSPEAFF. The chain is built from TRBV6-5 and TRBJ1-1; D call uncertain. The CDR3 runs to 14 residues. The V end was cut by 0 bases, the J end by 6 bases, with 11 bases between. Germline CDR1 is MNHEY and CDR2 is SVGAGI.

CDR3 loop: CASRPGQGFGPDTQYF. The CDR3 bases are TGTGCCAGCAGGCCCGGACAGGGGTTCGGCCCAGATACGCAGTATTTT. The chain uses TRBV28 and TRBJ2-3; 9 positions agree with TRBD1. This CDR3 is built from 16 residues. V shed 6 bases and J 4 bases; nucleotides not matched to a gene: 11. Germline V gives CDR1 MDHEN, CDR2 SYDVKM.

V usage is TRBV10-3 and J usage is TRBJ2-7; 7 bases agree with TRBD2. The V gene's germline CDR1 is ENHRY and CDR2 SYGVKD. The junction had 7 bases not matched to a gene; V was cut back by 11 bases and J by 3 bases. This CDR3 comprises 12 residues. The CDR3 here is CAVRGDLYEQYF. In nucleotides, the CDR3 is TGTGCCGTCCGGGGGGACCTCTACGAGCAGTACTTC.

This clonotype was seen only a few times. The V and J genes are TRBV5-1 and TRBJ2-7; D unclear. Germline V gene sequence: CDR1 SGHRS, CDR2 YFSETQ. The CDR3 is made up of 15 amino acids. V lost 0 bases and J 3 bases, leaving 13 bases between the germline ends. The CDR3 sequence: CASSLAEALDYEQYF. The CDR3 nucleotides are TGCGCCAGCAGCTTGGCCGAAGCACTGGACTACGAGCAGTACTTC.